The rows below give T cell receptor beta chains drawn from one sample of a study of blood T cell repertoires in COVID-19. The data were produced by immunoSEQ multiplex PCR, yet TCRdb's version contains in-frame clones alone and is incomplete. In the table there are under 300,000 clones, approximately 85% of which are singletons. The sample comprised peripheral blood. These receptors came from a woman in her 30s with acute or convalescent COVID-19. The CDR3 runs from the conserved cysteine through the conserved F or W. The order of the fields is CDR3 protein, CDR3 DNA, J gene, V gene, D gene, clone size. The D gene is left open where the match is weak. Clone size appears in some rows only: once, few, many, or a class for an expanded clone.

CDR3: CASSQTGINEQFF
DNA: TGTGCCAGCAGCCAGACAGGTATCAATGAGCAGTTCTTC
J: TRBJ2-1
V: TRBV7-8
D: NA
size: NA

CDR3: CASSLNTGRETQYF
DNA: TGTGCCAGCAGCTTAAACACAGGAAGGGAGACCCAGTACTTC
J: TRBJ2-5
V: TRBV7-9
D: NA
size: NA

CDR3: CASTPTGLNYGYTF
DNA: TGCGCCAGCACTCCGACAGGGTTGAACTATGGCTACACCTTC
J: TRBJ1-2
V: TRBV5-1
D: TRBD1
size: NA

CDR3: CSVEGLAGAYEQYF
DNA: TGCAGCGTTGAAGGACTAGCGGGAGCCTACGAGCAGTACTTC
J: TRBJ2-7
V: TRBV29-1
D: TRBD2
size: NA

CDR3: CASSERGQLNTEAFF
DNA: TGTGCCAGCAGTGAAAGGGGACAGCTGAACACTGAAGCTTTCTTT
J: TRBJ1-1
V: TRBV2
D: TRBD1
size: NA

CDR3: CASSATSGSGARQFF
DNA: TGCGCCAGCAGCGCGACTAGCGGGAGCGGGGCGAGGCAGTTCTTC
J: TRBJ2-1
V: TRBV5-1
D: TRBD2
size: once

CDR3: CASTLNNSPLHF
DNA: TGTGCCAGCACCCTAAATAATTCACCCCTCCACTTT
J: TRBJ1-6
V: TRBV3-1/TRBV3-2
D: NA
size: NA

CDR3: CARKGEATGEKFF
DNA: TGTGCCAGAAAGGGGGAGGCGACAGGGGAAAAATTTTTT
J: TRBJ2-3
V: TRBV5-3
D: TRBD1
size: NA

CDR3: CASSEFPSGYTDTQYF
DNA: TGTGCCAGCAGTGAATTTCCTAGCGGGTACACAGATACGCAGTATTTT
J: TRBJ2-3
V: TRBV25-1
D: TRBD2
size: NA

CDR3: CAWSVRDRRLLYGYTF
DNA: TGTGCCTGGAGTGTACGGGACAGGAGGTTACTCTATGGCTACACCTTC
J: TRBJ1-2
V: TRBV30
D: TRBD1
size: few

CDR3: CASSSRPGYEQYF
DNA: TGTGCCAGCAGTTCTCGGCCAGGCTACGAGCAGTACTTC
J: TRBJ2-7
V: TRBV12-3/TRBV12-4
D: NA
size: NA

CDR3: CASSSGQPLPEAFF
DNA: TGTGCCAGCAGTTCGGGACAGCCTCTTCCTGAAGCTTTCTTT
J: TRBJ1-1
V: TRBV7-2
D: TRBD1
size: NA

CDR3: CASCPTGVFTDTQYF
DNA: TGTGCCAGTTGCCCAACAGGGGTTTTCACAGATACGCAGTATTTT
J: TRBJ2-3
V: TRBV19
D: TRBD1
size: NA

CDR3: CASSLSLGGSGANVLTF
DNA: TGTGCCAGCAGTTTATCCCTGGGGGGCTCTGGGGCCAACGTCCTGACTTTC
J: TRBJ2-6
V: TRBV27
D: NA
size: NA